One sample yielded the 30 T cell receptor beta chains listed below, sequenced in a study of T cell repertoires in ileal Crohn's disease. Libraries were prepared by immunoSEQ multiplex PCR; TCRdb keeps only in-frame clonotypes and omits some of them. The sample records just over 3,000 clones, approximately 86% being singletons. Time point indicated: neoterminal ileum biopsy at postoperative endoscopy, about 6 months after surgery. Sequenced: ileal tissue. The source of these receptors is an adult with Crohn's disease.

The chain uses TRBV6-5 and TRBJ2-7; D unresolved. Germline V gene data show CDR1 as MNHEY and CDR2 as SVGAGI. V gave up 5 bases and J gave up 6 bases, with 17 bases separating them. The CDR3 spans 14 residues. The chain's CDR3 is CASSPRAKSSEQYF. CDR3 nucleotide sequence: TGTGCCAGCAGTCCAAGGGCCAAAAGCTCCGAGCAGTACTTC.

V and J are TRBV9 and TRBJ2-3; a possible D gene is TRBD1 (6 bases). V lost 6 bases to trimming and J lost 4 bases, with 18 bases between them. Germline CDR1 is SGDLS and CDR2 is YYNGEE. The CDR3 is 15 residues long. CDR3 sequence reads: CASTPGTSSPDTQYF. CDR3 DNA: TGTGCCAGCACCCCAGGGACAAGTTCCCCAGATACGCAGTATTTT. Full variable domain (missing parts from reference TRBV9 and TRBJ2-3): DSGVTQTPKHLITATGQRVTLRCSPRSGDLSVYWYQQSLDQGLQFLIQYYNGEERAKGNILERFSAQQFPDLHSELNLSSLELGDSALYFCASTPGTSSPDTQYFGPGTRLTVL.

J is TRBJ1-2 and V is TRBV11-2, with D perhaps matching TRBD1 (6 bases). Trimming took off 5 bases at V and 7 bases at J, with 17 bases between the two ends. This CDR3 spans 14 amino acids. Germline V gene data show CDR1 as SGHAT and CDR2 as FQNNGV. The CDR3 loop reads CASSPGSSRGGYTF. For the CDR3, the DNA is TGTGCCAGCAGCCCAGGGAGCAGCAGGGGTGGCTACACCTTC.

The chain joins TRBV29-1 to TRBJ2-4, with 8 bases matching TRBD1. Germline trimming cut 5 bases from V and 2 bases from J; bases unmatched to any gene: 2. In germline, CDR1 is SQVTM, CDR2 ANQGSEA. CDR3 length equals 13 residues. CDR3 nucleotides: TGCAGCGTTTACAGGGGGACCAAAAACATTCAGTACTTC. Translating gives CSVYRGTKNIQYF. Full variable domain (missing parts from reference TRBV29-1 and TRBJ2-4): SAVISQKPSRDICQRGTSLTIQCQVDSQVTMMFWYRQQPGQSLTLIATANQGSEATYESGFVIDKFPISRPNLTFSTLTVSNMSPEDSSIYLCSVYRGTKNIQYFGAGTRLSVL.

The chain is built from TRBV19 and TRBJ1-5; no definite D call. The germline V and J ends were trimmed by 3 bases and 5 bases, with 5 bases remaining between them. There are 12 residues in the CDR3. Germline-derived CDR1 and CDR2 are LNHDA and SQIVND (reference sequence). Here the CDR3 DNA reads TGTGCCAGTAGTATGAGGGATCAGCCCCAGCATTTT. Translated, it gives CASSMRDQPQHF.

With regard to this clone: At one boundary the junction diverges from the germline segment, which might be a read error. The chain employs TRBV7-9 and TRBJ2-7, with TRBD2 matching 11 bases. CDR3 length: 16 amino acids. Germline CDR1 reads SEHNR; CDR2 reads FQNEAQ (reference sequence). CDR3 protein: CASSLAGGPLSYEQYF. CDR3 sequence (DNA): TGTGCCAGCAGCCTAGCGGGGGGACCTCTCTCCTACGAGCAGTACTTC.

As to this clone: Germline is not matched at one junction end, which may reflect a read error. V usage is TRBV7-7 and J usage is TRBJ2-3; D tentatively fits TRBD1 or TRBD2 (6 bases each). The CDR3 runs 14 residues. Germline-derived CDR1 and CDR2 are SSHAT and FNYEAQ (reference sequence). The CDR3 is CASSFGGPADTQYF. The DNA of the CDR3 is TGTGCTAGCAGCTTCGGGGGCCCCGCAGATACGCAGTATTTT.

The CDR3 is CASSLEGQSSGNTIYF. For the CDR3, the DNA is TGCGCCAGCAGCTTGGAGGGACAGTCCTCTGGAAACACCATATATTTT. The rearrangement joins TRBV5-1 to TRBJ1-3; TRBD1 agrees at 7 bases. The CDR3 loop spans 16 amino acids. V trimming: 0 bases; J trimming: 0 bases; junction bases outside the gene matches: 3. CDR1 SGHRS and CDR2 YFSETQ come from the germline V gene. The variable domain in full, with the rest retrieved from reference TRBV5-1 and TRBJ1-3, is KAGVTQTPRYLIKTRGQQVTLSCSPISGHRSVSWYQQTPGQGLQFLFEYFSETQRNKGNFPGRFSGRQFSNSRSEMNVSTLELGDSALYLCASSLEGQSSGNTIYFGEGSWLTVV.

The chain employs TRBV18 and TRBJ2-7; D is unclear. Trimming took off 3 bases at V and 3 bases at J, with 12 bases between the two ends. From germline, CDR1 is KGHSH and CDR2 LQKENI. CDR3 length: 14 residues. The DNA of the CDR3 is TGTGCCAGCTCACCTCCCAACTCATTCTACGAGCAGTACTTC. Encoded protein: CASSPPNSFYEQYF. The whole variable domain, remainder taken from reference TRBV18 and TRBJ2-7, is NAGVMQNPRHLVRRRGQEARLRCSPMKGHSHVYWYRQLPEEGLKFMVYLQKENIIDESGMPKERFSAEFPKEGPSILRIQQVVRGDSAAYFCASSPPNSFYEQYFGPGTRLTVT.

This chain joins TRBV16 and TRBJ1-2; D not resolved. This CDR3 is 16 amino acids long. Trimming shortened V by 2 bases and J by 2 bases, and 15 bases separated the two germline ends. Germline V lookup: CDR1 KGHSY, CDR2 FQNENV. The DNA of the CDR3 is TGTGCCAGCAGCCAACCGGAGTTGCAGACAAACTATGGCTACACCTTC. This codes for CASSQPELQTNYGYTF.

V gene TRBV6-4 combines with J gene TRBJ2-7; weak D call: TRBD2 (6 bases). This CDR3 has 14 residues. Germline assignment: CDR1 MRHNA and CDR2 SNTAGT. Trimming pared 2 bases from V and 4 bases from J, leaving 12 bases between. Here the CDR3 DNA reads TGTGCCAGCAGTGACGCGGGGAGATGGTACGAGCAGTACTTC. Translation: CASSDAGRWYEQYF.

This chain links TRBV29-1 with TRBJ2-1; 10 bases match TRBD1. Germline assignment: CDR1 SQVTM and CDR2 ANQGSEA. This CDR3 region has 12 residues. J lost 7 bases, V lost 8 bases, and 5 bases had no gene match. The CDR3 is CSSGQGRNEQFF. CDR3 bases: TGCAGCTCGGGACAGGGGAGGAATGAGCAGTTCTTC.

The chain carries TRBV25-1 and TRBJ2-7, with a possible D match to TRBD1 (6 bases). The CDR3 loop spans 12 amino acids. The V gene lost 10 bases and the J gene lost 5 bases, with 15 bases spanning the gap. CDR1 and CDR2 (germline): MGHDK, SYGVNS. The CDR3 loop is CAKRQGSHEQYF. The CDR3 nucleotides are TGTGCCAAAAGGCAGGGGTCTCACGAGCAGTACTTC.

This chain uses TRBV6-6 with TRBJ1-2; D gene uncertain. The V end was cut by 0 bases, the J end by 2 bases, with 7 bases between. Germline values: CDR1 MNHNY, CDR2 SVGAGI (reference sequence). CDR3 length: 14 amino acids. The CDR3 spells CASSYSRVNYGYTF. The CDR3 coding sequence is TGTGCCAGCAGTTACTCGAGGGTGAACTATGGCTACACCTTC.

CDR3 protein: CASSKGVAGPDNEQFF. The CDR3 DNA reads as TGTGCCAGCAGCAAGGGTGTAGCGGGGCCCGACAATGAGCAGTTCTTC. The chain is built from TRBV7-3 and TRBJ2-1; 8 nucleotides agree with TRBD2. V shed 5 bases, J shed 5 bases, and the junction held 11 bases outside the gene matches. CDR1 and CDR2 (germline): SGHTA, FQGTGA. The CDR3 contains 16 residues.

The chain uses TRBV19 and TRBJ2-1, with 10 bases identical to TRBD2. Unmatched junction bases numbered 5, after V lost 2 bases and J lost 7 bases. The CDR3 is 15 amino acids. Germline V lookup: CDR1 LNHDA, CDR2 SQIVND (reference sequence). CDR3 DNA sequence: TGTGCCAGTAGTATAAGAGCGGGGGGGTATAATGAGCAGTTCTTC. Amino acid sequence: CASSIRAGGYNEQFF.

This clone came up once. The gene calls are TRBV6-5 and TRBJ1-6; a weak D match, TRBD1 (5 bases). Trimming shortened V by 6 bases and J by 10 bases, and 13 bases separated the two germline ends. CDR1 and CDR2 (germline): MNHEY, SVGAGI. The CDR3 has 13 residues. The CDR3 loop reads CASSRYRNSPLHF. CDR3 DNA sequence: TGTGCCAGCAGCCGCTACAGGAACTCACCCCTCCACTTT.

The gene calls are TRBV7-9 and TRBJ1-1; D may be TRBD1 (5 bases). The CDR3 contains 14 residues. V shed 7 bases and J shed 5 bases, with 17 bases lying between them. Looked up from germline, CDR1 is SEHNR and CDR2 is FQNEAQ (reference sequence). As DNA, the CDR3 is TGTGCCAGCACCCAATCCGGGGCGTGGACTGAAGCTTTCTTT. It is translated as CASTQSGAWTEAFF.

This chain joins TRBV5-1 and TRBJ2-3, with a tentative D call TRBD1 (6 bases). The V end lost 4 bases, the J end lost 0 bases, and 15 bases lay between the germline ends. Germline values: CDR1 SGHRS, CDR2 YFSETQ. The CDR3 extends over 16 amino acids. The CDR3 DNA follows: TGCGCCAGCAGCCGATGGGGGACATCAAGCACAGATACGCAGTATTTT. This codes for CASSRWGTSSTDTQYF.

The chain links TRBV10-3 to TRBJ1-2, with D unclear. Germline V CDR1 and CDR2: ENHRY, SYGVKD. Trimming removed 6 bases at V and 8 bases at J, with 13 bases between. The CDR3 extends over 12 amino acids. CDR3 nucleotide sequence: TGTGCCATCAGCGCTGCCCAAAAGGGCTACACCTTC. Amino acids: CAISAAQKGYTF.

This sequence joins TRBV21-1 and TRBJ1-2. TRBV21-1 is labeled a pseudogene. CDR3 length equals 18 residues. In DNA form, the CDR3 reads TGTGCCAGCAGCAAGTCCGATGGCAGCCTTCCAGAGGGCTATGGCTACACCTTC. It translates to CASSKSDGSLPEGYGYTF.

The gene calls are TRBV11-2 and TRBJ2-7; D is uncertain. V was clipped by 0 bases and J by 4 bases, with 16 bases between them. CDR3 size: 16 residues. In germline, CDR1 is SGHAT, CDR2 FQNNGV. CDR3: CASSLETGRGSYEQYF. The CDR3 DNA reads as TGTGCCAGCAGCTTAGAGACCGGGCGTGGGTCATACGAGCAGTACTTC.

The chain combines TRBV9 with TRBJ2-7; D gene uncertain. The ends were cut back, 0 bases at V and 6 bases at J, with 28 bases in the middle. Germline loops: CDR1 SGDLS, CDR2 YYNGEE. The CDR3 totals 19 residues. CDR3 amino acids: CASSVGNRRSYELGSEQYF. CDR3 bases: TGTGCCAGCAGCGTAGGAAATAGGCGGTCTTACGAACTCGGTTCCGAGCAGTACTTC.

V usage is TRBV9 and J usage is TRBJ2-7; 8 positions agree with TRBD2. CDR1 and CDR2 (germline): SGDLS, YYNGEE. The CDR3 has 16 amino acids. Germline trimming cut 0 bases from V and 5 bases from J; bases unmatched to any gene: 10. This CDR3 is CASSVGDGGAGDEQYF. The CDR3 DNA reads as TGTGCCAGCAGCGTAGGAGACGGGGGGGCTGGGGACGAGCAGTACTTC. The full variable domain, its missing parts supplied by reference TRBV9 and TRBJ2-7, is DSGVTQTPKHLITATGQRVTLRCSPRSGDLSVYWYQQSLDQGLQFLIQYYNGEERAKGNILERFSAQQFPDLHSELNLSSLELGDSALYFCASSVGDGGAGDEQYFGPGTRLTVT.

The genes are TRBV5-6 and TRBJ2-2, with TRBD1 identical over 8 bases. The CDR3 is made up of 15 amino acids. The germline V gene has CDR1 SGHDT and CDR2 YYEEEE. Unmatched junction bases numbered 6, after V lost 2 bases and J lost 6 bases. The CDR3 nucleotides are TGTGCCAGCAGCTTTGCAGGGGGCCGGGCCGGGGAGCTGTTTTTT. This sequence encodes CASSFAGGRAGELFF.

This clone appeared a few times. This chain joins TRBV27 and TRBJ1-5, with D tentatively TRBD1 (5 bases). The length of the CDR3 is 16 residues. The V end lost 3 bases, the J end lost 0 bases, and 12 bases lay between the germline ends. Germline V gene data show CDR1 as MNHEY and CDR2 as SMNVEV (reference sequence). The CDR3 nucleotides are TGTGCCAGCAGTTTGACCGGGGGGAATAGCAATCAGCCCCAGCATTTT. This codes for CASSLTGGNSNQPQHF.

The gene calls are TRBV5-1 and TRBJ2-3; possible D gene TRBD2, 6 bases. This CDR3 spans 15 amino acids. V was pared by 0 bases and J by 1 base, with 9 bases between. CDR1 and CDR2 from the germline V gene are SGHRS and YFSETQ. CDR3 protein: CASSLGPGGTDTQYF. CDR3 bases: TGCGCCAGCAGCTTGGGCCCGGGGGGCACAGATACGCAGTATTTT.

This clone was detected only once. CDR3 bases: TGTGCCATCAGTGAACAGGGAATCGGCGATACGCAGTATTTT. Amino acid sequence: CAISEQGIGDTQYF. J is TRBJ2-3 and V is TRBV10-3; perhaps TRBD1 as D (6 bases). CDR3 length: 14 residues. Deletions cut 3 bases from V and 6 bases from J, with 13 bases between. Germline V gene lookup returns CDR1 ENHRY and CDR2 SYGVKD.

This chain joins TRBV5-1 and TRBJ1-1; maybe TRBD1 (5 bases). From germline, CDR1 is SGHRS and CDR2 YFSETQ. The V end lost 4 bases, the J end lost 1 base, and 17 bases lay between the germline ends. This CDR3 has 16 amino acids. This CDR3 reads CASSPPSGIGNTEAFF. In DNA, the CDR3 is TGCGCCAGCAGCCCGCCTTCAGGGATCGGGAACACTGAAGCTTTCTTT.

The chain combines TRBV5-1 with TRBJ1-4; possibly TRBD1 for D (5 bases). The CDR3 has 15 amino acids. In germline, CDR1 is SGHRS, CDR2 YFSETQ. The germline V and J ends were trimmed by 1 base and 5 bases, with 12 bases remaining between them. The CDR3 bases are TGCGCCAGCAGCTTGTACCAGGGCGAGAATGAAAAACTGTTTTTT. It translates to CASSLYQGENEKLFF. Using reference TRBV5-1 and TRBJ1-4 for the parts outside the CDR3, the full variable domain is KAGVTQTPRYLIKTRGQQVTLSCSPISGHRSVSWYQQTPGQGLQFLFEYFSETQRNKGNFPGRFSGRQFSNSRSEMNVSTLELGDSALYLCASSLYQGENEKLFFGSGTQLSVL.